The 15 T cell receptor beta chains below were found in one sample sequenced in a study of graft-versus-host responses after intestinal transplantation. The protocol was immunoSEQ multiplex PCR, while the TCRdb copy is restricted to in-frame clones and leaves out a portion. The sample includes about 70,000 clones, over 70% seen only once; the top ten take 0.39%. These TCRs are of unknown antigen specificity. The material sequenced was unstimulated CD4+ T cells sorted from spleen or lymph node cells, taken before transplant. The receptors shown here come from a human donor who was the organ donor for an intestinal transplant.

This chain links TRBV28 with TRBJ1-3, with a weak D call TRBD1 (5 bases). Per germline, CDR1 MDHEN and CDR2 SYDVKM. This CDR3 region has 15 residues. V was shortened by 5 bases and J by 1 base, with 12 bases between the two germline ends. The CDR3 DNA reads TGTGCCAGCAGTGACAGCGTCGGATCTGGAAACACCATATATTTT. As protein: CASSDSVGSGNTIYF.

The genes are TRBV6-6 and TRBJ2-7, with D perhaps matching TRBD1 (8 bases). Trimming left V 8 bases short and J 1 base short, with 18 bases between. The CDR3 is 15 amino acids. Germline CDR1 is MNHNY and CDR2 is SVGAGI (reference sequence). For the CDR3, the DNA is TGTGCCAGCGGGCTCGGACAGGGAGGGTCCTACGAGCAGTACGTC. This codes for CASGLGQGGSYEQYV.

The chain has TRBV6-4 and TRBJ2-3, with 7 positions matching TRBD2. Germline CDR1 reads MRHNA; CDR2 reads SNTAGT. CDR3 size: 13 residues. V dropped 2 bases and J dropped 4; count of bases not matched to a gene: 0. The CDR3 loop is CASSDGGADTQYF. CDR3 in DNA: TGTGCCAGCAGTGACGGGGGGGCAGATACGCAGTATTTT.

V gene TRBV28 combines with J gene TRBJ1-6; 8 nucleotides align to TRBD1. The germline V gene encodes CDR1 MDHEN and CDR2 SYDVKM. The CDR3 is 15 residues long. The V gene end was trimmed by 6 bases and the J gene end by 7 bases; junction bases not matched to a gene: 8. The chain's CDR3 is CASSPRQGMNSPLHF. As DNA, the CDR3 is TGTGCCAGCAGCCCGAGACAGGGGATGAATTCACCCCTCCACTTT.

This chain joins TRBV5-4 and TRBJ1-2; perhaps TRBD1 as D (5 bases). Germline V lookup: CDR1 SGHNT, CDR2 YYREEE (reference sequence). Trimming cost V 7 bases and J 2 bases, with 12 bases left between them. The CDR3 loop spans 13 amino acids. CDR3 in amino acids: CASPAEGNYGYTF. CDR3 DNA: TGTGCCAGCCCGGCGGAGGGGAACTATGGCTACACCTTC.

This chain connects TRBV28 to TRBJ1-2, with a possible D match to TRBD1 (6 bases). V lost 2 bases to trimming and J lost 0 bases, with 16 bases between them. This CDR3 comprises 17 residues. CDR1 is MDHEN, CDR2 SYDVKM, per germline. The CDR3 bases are TGTGCCAGCAGTTTAACGATGGCGGACAGACCTAACTATGGCTACACCTTC. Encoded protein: CASSLTMADRPNYGYTF.

This CDR3 is CASSYLRLHSYEQYV. The CDR3 nucleotides read TGTGCCAGCAGTTACTTAAGACTCCACTCCTACGAGCAGTACGTC. The chain is built from TRBV6-8 and TRBJ2-7; D remains ambiguous. Trimming stripped 1 base from V and 0 bases from J, with 10 bases between. The CDR3 loop spans 15 amino acids. Germline V CDR1 and CDR2: MNHGY, SAAAGT.

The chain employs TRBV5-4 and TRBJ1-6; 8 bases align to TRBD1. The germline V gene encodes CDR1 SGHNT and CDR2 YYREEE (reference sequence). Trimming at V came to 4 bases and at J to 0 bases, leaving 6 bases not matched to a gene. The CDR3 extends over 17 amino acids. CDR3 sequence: CASSRDRSSSYNSPLHF. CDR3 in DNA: TGTGCCAGCAGCCGGGACAGGTCCAGCTCCTATAATTCACCCCTCCACTTT.

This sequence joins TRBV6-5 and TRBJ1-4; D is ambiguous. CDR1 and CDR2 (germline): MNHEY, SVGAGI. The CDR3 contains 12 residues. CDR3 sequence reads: CAAGLWNEKLFF. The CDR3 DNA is TGTGCGGCGGGGTTATGGAATGAAAAACTGTTTTTT.

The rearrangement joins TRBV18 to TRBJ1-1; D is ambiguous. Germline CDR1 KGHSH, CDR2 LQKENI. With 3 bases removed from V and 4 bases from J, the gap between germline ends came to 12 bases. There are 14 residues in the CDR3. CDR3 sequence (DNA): TGTGCCAGCTCACCGAGCGGGAGTCGCACTGAAGCTTTCTTT. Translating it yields CASSPSGSRTEAFF.

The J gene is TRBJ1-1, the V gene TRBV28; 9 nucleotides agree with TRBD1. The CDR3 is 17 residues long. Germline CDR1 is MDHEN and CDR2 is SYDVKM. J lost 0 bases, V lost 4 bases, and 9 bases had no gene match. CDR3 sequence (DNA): TGTGCCAGCAGTTCACAGGGGGCCCACCCTTTGAACACTGAAGCTTTCTTT. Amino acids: CASSSQGAHPLNTEAFF.

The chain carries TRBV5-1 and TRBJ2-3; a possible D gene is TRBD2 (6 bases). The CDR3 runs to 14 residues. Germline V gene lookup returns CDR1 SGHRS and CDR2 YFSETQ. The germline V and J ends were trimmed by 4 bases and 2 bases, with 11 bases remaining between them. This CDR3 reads CASSNPGDTDTQYF. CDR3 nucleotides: TGCGCCAGCAGCAACCCGGGGGACACAGATACGCAGTATTTT. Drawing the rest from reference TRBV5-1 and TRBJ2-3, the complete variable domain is KAGVTQTPRYLIKTRGQQVTLSCSPISGHRSVSWYQQTPGQGLQFLFEYFSETQRNKGNFPGRFSGRQFSNSRSEMNVSTLELGDSALYLCASSNPGDTDTQYFGPGTRLTVL.

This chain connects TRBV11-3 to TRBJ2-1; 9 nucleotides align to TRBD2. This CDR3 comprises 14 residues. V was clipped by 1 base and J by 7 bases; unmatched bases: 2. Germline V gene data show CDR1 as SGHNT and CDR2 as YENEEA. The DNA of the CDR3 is TGTGCCAGCAGCTTAGGCGGGGGGGTGAATGAGCAGTTCTTC. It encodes CASSLGGGVNEQFF.

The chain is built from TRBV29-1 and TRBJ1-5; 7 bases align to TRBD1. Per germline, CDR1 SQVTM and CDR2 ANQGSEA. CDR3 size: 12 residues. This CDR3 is CRVDRVDQPQHF. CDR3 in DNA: TGCAGGGTAGACAGGGTGGACCAGCCCCAGCATTTT.

The CDR3 DNA reads TGTGCCAGCAGCTTAGAGCCGGGTCAGCCCCAGCATTTT. As protein: CASSLEPGQPQHF. The J gene is TRBJ1-5, the V gene TRBV7-9; D not resolved. CDR1 and CDR2 (germline): SEHNR, FQNEAQ (reference sequence). The CDR3 loop spans 13 amino acids. Trimming left V 1 base short and J 6 bases short, with 7 bases between.